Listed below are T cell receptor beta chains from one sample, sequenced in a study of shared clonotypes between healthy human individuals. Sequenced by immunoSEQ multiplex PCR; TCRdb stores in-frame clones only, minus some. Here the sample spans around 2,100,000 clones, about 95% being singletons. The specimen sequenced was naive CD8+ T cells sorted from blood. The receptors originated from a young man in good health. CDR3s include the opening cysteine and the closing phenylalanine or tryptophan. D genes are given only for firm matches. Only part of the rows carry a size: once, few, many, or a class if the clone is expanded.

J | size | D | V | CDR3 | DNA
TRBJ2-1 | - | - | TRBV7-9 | CASSPRTASFNEQFF | TGTGCCAGCAGCCCCCGGACGGCCTCCTTCAATGAGCAGTTCTTC
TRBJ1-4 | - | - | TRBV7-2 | CASSLLGRETTNEKLFF | TGTGCCAGCAGCTTACTGGGCAGGGAGACAACTAATGAAAAACTGTTTTTT
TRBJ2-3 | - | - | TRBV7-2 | CASTALGGPGDTQYF | TGTGCCAGCACCGCACTCGGGGGACCCGGAGATACGCAGTATTTT
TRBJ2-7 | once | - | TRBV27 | CASSLSPPEGYEQYF | TGTGCCAGCAGTTTATCCCCCCCGGAGGGATACGAGCAGTACTTC
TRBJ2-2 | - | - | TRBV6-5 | CASSEYTIGELFF | TGTGCCAGCAGTGAATACACGATCGGGGAGCTGTTTTTT
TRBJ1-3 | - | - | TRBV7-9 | CASSLSDTIYF | TGTGCCAGCAGCTTATCGGACACCATATATTTT
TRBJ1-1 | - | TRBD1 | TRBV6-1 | CASSEDYGGTGGFHTEAFF | TGTGCCAGCAGTGAAGATTATGGTGGGACAGGGGGCTTTCACACTGAAGCTTTCTTT
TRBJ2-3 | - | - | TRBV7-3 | CASSLGGVTDTQYF | TGTGCCAGCAGCTTAGGTGGGGTAACAGATACGCAGTATTTT
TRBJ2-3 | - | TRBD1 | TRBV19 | CASSLRTGWTDTQYF | TGTGCCAGTAGTTTACGGACAGGTTGGACAGATACGCAGTATTTT
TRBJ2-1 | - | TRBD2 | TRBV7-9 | CASSAPVALAGAFNEQFF | TGTGCCAGCAGCGCCCCCGTAGCCCTAGCGGGGGCTTTTAATGAGCAGTTCTTC
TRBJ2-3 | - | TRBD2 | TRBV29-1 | CSVPPTGRLSTDTQYF | TGCAGCGTCCCCCCGACCGGGAGGCTTAGCACAGATACGCAGTATTTT
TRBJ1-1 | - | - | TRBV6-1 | CATFSGETEAFF | TGTGCCACCTTCTCAGGAGAGACTGAAGCTTTCTTT
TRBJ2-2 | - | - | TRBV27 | CASSLGGGPNTGELFF | TGTGCCAGCAGTTTAGGGGGGGGGCCGAACACCGGGGAGCTGTTTTTT
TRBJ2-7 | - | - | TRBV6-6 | CASSHDYGPYEQYF | TGTGCCAGCAGTCACGATTACGGGCCTTACGAGCAGTACTTC
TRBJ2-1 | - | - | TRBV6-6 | CASTLGTYNEQFF | TGTGCCAGCACCCTGGGAACCTACAATGAGCAGTTCTTC
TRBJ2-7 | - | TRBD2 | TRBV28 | CASSTPREGGRYESYEQYF | TGTGCCAGCAGTACCCCACGGGAGGGGGGCCGATATGAGTCCTACGAGCAGTACTTC
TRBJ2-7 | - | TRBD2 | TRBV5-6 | CASSSGTSGFGEQYF | TGTGCCAGCAGCTCGGGAACTAGCGGCTTTGGGGAGCAGTACTTC
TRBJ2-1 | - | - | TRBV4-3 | CASSQVIDSYNEQFF | TGCGCCAGCAGCCAAGTTATAGACTCCTACAATGAGCAGTTCTTC
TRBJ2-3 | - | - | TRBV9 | CASSVISSTDTQYF | TGTGCCAGCAGCGTAATTTCTAGCACAGATACGCAGTATTTT
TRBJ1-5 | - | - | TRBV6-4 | CASSDSAGASRNQPQHF | TGTGCCAGCAGTGACTCGGCAGGGGCGAGTCGCAATCAGCCCCAGCATTTT
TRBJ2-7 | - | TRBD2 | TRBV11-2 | CASRTSGEYEQYF | TGTGCCAGCAGGACCAGCGGGGAATACGAGCAGTACTTC
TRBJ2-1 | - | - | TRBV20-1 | CSAREGSEQFF | TGCAGTGCTAGAGAAGGAAGTGAGCAGTTCTTC
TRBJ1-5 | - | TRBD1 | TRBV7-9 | CASSLGQGNQPQHF | TGTGCCAGCAGCCTGGGACAGGGGAATCAGCCCCAGCATTTT
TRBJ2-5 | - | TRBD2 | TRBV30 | CACMSGGEKETQYF | TGTGCCTGTATGAGCGGGGGGGAAAAAGAGACCCAGTACTTC
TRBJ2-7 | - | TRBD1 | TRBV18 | CASSPSPGQGPGEQYF | TGTGCCAGCTCACCTTCACCGGGACAGGGGCCGGGCGAGCAGTACTTC
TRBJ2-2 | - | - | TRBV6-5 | CASSYGGTGELFF | TGTGCCAGCAGTTACGGTGGGACTGGGGAGCTGTTTTTT
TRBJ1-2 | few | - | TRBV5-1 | CASSLGQSYGYTF | TGCGCCAGCAGCTTGGGACAGTCCTATGGCTACACCTTC
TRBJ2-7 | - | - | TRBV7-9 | CASSFVGEQYF | TGTGCCAGCAGTTTCGTCGGAGAGCAGTACTTC
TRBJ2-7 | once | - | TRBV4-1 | CASSLRDRTYEQYF | TGCGCCAGCAGCCTTCGCGACAGAACCTACGAGCAGTACTTC
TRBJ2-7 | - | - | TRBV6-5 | CASTLKQQGYEQYF | TGTGCCAGCACCCTGAAGCAACAGGGCTACGAGCAGTACTTC
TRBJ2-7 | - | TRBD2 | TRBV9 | CASSPSGGDVDEQYF | TGTGCCAGCAGCCCCAGCGGGGGGGACGTCGACGAGCAGTACTTC
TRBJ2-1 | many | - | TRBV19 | CASSIGSSYNEQFF | TGTGCCAGTAGTATCGGCAGCTCCTACAATGAGCAGTTCTTC
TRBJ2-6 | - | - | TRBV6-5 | CASSYPGSTGANVLTF | TGTGCCAGCAGTTATCCCGGGTCTACTGGGGCCAACGTCCTGACTTTC
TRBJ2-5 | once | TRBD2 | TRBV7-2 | CASSPSSGGAPETQYF | TGTGCCAGCAGCCCCTCTAGCGGGGGGGCCCCAGAGACCCAGTACTTC
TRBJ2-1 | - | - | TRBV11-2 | CASSLLGHSSYNEQFF | TGTGCCAGCAGCTTACTGGGACACAGCTCCTACAATGAGCAGTTCTTC
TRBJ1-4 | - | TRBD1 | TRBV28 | CASISDRGLTLNEKLFF | TGTGCCAGCATATCGGACAGGGGGCTTACCCTTAATGAAAAACTGTTTTTT
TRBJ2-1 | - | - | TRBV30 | CAWMSGLNNEQFF | TGTGCCTGGATGTCGGGGCTGAACAATGAGCAGTTCTTC
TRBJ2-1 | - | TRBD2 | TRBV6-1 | CASSDMTSGSRYNEQFF | TGTGCCAGCAGTGACATGACTAGCGGGAGTCGATACAATGAGCAGTTCTTC
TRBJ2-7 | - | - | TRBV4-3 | CASSQETWTEAYEQYF | TGCGCCAGCAGCCAAGAGACATGGACGGAGGCCTACGAGCAGTACTTC
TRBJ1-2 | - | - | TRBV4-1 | CASSQDNGAYGYTF | TGCGCCAGCAGCCAAGATAACGGAGCCTATGGCTACACCTTC